The T cell receptor beta chain described here comes from a study of T cell repertoires in cytomegalovirus infection. To note about this clonotype: The antigen remains unidentified.

Each CDR3 protein gets one entry after TCRdb re-called the reads with MiXCR. The data hold roughly 500,000 distinct CDR3 sequences, with 33% observed a single time. The sequenced sample was cultured PBMCs, obtained from culture after CMV antigen stimulation. This receptor was taken from a human donor in good health (CMV status not recorded). Some clones in this sample may be carry-over from other donors' samples.

CDR3 sequence: CASSSTRLAGGPHTNEQFF. CDR3 in DNA: TGTGCCAGCAGCTCGACGCGACTAGCGGGAGGGCCGCATACCAATGAGCAGTTCTTC. V is TRBV5-8 and J is TRBJ2-1, with TRBD2 matching 14 bases. CDR1 and CDR2 (germline): SGHTS, YDEGEE. The CDR3 contains 19 residues. V gave up 3 bases and J gave up 6 bases; unmatched junction bases: 14. The entire variable domain, with the rest obtained from reference TRBV5-8 and TRBJ2-1, is as follows: EAGVTQSPTHLIKTRGQQATLRCSPISGHTSVYWYQQALGLGLQFLLWYDEGEERNRGNFPPRFSGRQFPNYSSELNVNALELEDSALYLCASSSTRLAGGPHTNEQFFGPGTRLTVL.